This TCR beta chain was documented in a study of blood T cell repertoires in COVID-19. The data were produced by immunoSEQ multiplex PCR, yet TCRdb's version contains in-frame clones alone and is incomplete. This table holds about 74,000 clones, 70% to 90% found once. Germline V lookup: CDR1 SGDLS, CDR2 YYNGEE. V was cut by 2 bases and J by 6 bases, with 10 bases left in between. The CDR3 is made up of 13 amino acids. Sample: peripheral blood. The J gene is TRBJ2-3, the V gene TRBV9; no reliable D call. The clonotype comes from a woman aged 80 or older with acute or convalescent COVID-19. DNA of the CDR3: TGTGCCAGCAGCGTTGGGCAGTCCGATACGCAGTATTTT. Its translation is CASSVGQSDTQYF.